This TCR beta chain is from a study of blood T cell repertoires in COVID-19. Overall study context: Sites across the United States, Italy and Spain contributed samples from acute and convalescent COVID-19. Nucleic acid was either cDNA or gDNA, and it came from T cells, B-cell-depleted T cells, or PBMCs.

This clone was seen a handful of times. V lost 4 bases and J 0 bases, leaving 7 bases between the germline ends. The germline CDR1 and CDR2 sequences are SNHLY and FYNNEI. The CDR3 is 14 amino acids. The authors' processing: Cell counts per sample came from amplifying reference gene primers. Method: immunoSEQ multiplex PCR; TCRdb's copy keeps in-frame clones and lacks some. That table is the source of V, J and clone size, and D and trimming were worked out from the DNA. The data contain some 130,000 clones, around 86% of them singletons. The source of this sequence is a man aged 40-49 years with active or convalescent COVID-19. The chain uses TRBV2 and TRBJ1-3; no firm D call. Input material: peripheral blood. CDR3 loop: CASSVQISGNTIYF. CDR3 in DNA: TGTGCCAGCAGTGTCCAAATCTCTGGAAACACCATATATTTT.